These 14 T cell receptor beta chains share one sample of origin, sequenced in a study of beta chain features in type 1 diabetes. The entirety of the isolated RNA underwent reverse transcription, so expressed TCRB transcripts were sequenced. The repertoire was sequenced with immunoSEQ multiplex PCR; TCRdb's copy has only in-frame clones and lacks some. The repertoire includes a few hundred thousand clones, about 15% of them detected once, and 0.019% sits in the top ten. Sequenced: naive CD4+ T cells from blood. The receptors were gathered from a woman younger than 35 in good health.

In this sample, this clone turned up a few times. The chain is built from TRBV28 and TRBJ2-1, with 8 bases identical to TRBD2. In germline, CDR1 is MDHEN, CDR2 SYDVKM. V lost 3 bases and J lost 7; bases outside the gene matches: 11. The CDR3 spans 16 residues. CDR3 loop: CASSLFSSGSANEQFF. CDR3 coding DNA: TGTGCCAGCAGTTTGTTTAGCAGCGGGAGTGCGAATGAGCAGTTCTTC.

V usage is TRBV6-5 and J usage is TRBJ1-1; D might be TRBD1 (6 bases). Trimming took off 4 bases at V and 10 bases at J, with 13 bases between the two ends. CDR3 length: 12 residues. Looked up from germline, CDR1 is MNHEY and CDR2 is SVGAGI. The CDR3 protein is CASSLGGLGAFF. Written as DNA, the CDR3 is TGTGCCAGCAGTTTGGGGGGGCTTGGAGCTTTCTTT.

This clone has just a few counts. In DNA, the CDR3 is TGCAGCGTTGCCGGACTAGCGGGTGGGGAGACCCAGTACTTC. Translation gives CSVAGLAGGETQYF. The chain couples TRBV29-1 to TRBJ2-5; 11 bases fit TRBD2. Germline CDR1 SQVTM, CDR2 ANQGSEA. The CDR3 spans 14 residues. J gave up 5 bases and V 4 bases, and 6 bases lay outside the gene matches.

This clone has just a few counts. The CDR3 DNA follows: TGCAGCGTTGATTCACTCTCTTGGCAGAGATCGGGGGCTGAAGCTTTCTTT. Residues: CSVDSLSWQRSGAEAFF. V is TRBV29-1 and J is TRBJ1-1, with D perhaps matching TRBD1 (5 bases). The germline V gene encodes CDR1 SQVTM and CDR2 ANQGSEA. V gave up 3 bases and J gave up 6 bases, with 26 bases separating them. This CDR3 spans 17 amino acids.

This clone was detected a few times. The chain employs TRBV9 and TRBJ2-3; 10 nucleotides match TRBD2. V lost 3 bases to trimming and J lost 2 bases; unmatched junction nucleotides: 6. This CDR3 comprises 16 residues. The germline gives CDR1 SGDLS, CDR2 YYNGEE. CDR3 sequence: CASSDLAGVPTDTQYF. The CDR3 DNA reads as TGTGCCAGCAGCGATCTAGCGGGAGTCCCCACAGATACGCAGTATTTT.

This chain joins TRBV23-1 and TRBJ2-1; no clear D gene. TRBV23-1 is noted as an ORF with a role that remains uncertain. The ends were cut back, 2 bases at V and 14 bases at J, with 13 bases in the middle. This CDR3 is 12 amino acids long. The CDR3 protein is CASSQTAPREFF. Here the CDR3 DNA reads TGCGCCAGCAGTCAAACCGCCCCTCGAGAGTTCTTC.

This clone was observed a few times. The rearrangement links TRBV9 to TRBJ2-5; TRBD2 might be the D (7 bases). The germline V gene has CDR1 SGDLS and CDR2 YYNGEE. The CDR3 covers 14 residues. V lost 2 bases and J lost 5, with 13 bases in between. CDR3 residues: CASSVGGLLETQYF. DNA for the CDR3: TGTGCCAGCAGCGTGGGGGGGCTATTGGAGACCCAGTACTTC.

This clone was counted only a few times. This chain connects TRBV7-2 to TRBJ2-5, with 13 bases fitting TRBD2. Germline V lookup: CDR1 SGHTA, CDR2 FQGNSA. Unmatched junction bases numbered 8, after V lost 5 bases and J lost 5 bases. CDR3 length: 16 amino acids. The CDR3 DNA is TGTGCCAGCAGCCGTACTAGCGGGAGGGCCAGGGAGACCCAGTACTTC. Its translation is CASSRTSGRARETQYF.

Here the CDR3 DNA reads TGCGCCAGCAGCTTTCCCGAGCGGAGGGAAGAGACCCAGTACTTC. Its translation is CASSFPERREETQYF. The chain is built from TRBV5-1 and TRBJ2-5, with D tentatively TRBD2 (6 bases). V dropped 2 bases and J dropped 3 bases, with 14 bases sitting between them. The CDR3 loop spans 15 amino acids. Germline V gives CDR1 SGHRS, CDR2 YFSETQ. The full variable domain, its missing parts supplied by reference TRBV5-1 and TRBJ2-5, is KAGVTQTPRYLIKTRGQQVTLSCSPISGHRSVSWYQQTPGQGLQFLFEYFSETQRNKGNFPGRFSGRQFSNSRSEMNVSTLELGDSALYLCASSFPERREETQYFGPGTRLLVL.

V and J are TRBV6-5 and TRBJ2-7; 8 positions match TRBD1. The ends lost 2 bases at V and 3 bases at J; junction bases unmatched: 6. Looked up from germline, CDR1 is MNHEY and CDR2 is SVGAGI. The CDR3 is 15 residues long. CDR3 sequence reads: CASSYSGQGHYEQYF. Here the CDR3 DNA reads TGTGCCAGCAGTTACAGTGGACAGGGACACTACGAGCAGTACTTC.

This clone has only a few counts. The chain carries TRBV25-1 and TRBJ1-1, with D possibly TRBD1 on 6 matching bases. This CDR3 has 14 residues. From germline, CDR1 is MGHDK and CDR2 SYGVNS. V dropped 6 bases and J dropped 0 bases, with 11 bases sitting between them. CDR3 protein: CASRGTPLNTEAFF. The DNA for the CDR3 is TGTGCCAGCAGGGGGACACCCCTGAACACTGAAGCTTTCTTT.

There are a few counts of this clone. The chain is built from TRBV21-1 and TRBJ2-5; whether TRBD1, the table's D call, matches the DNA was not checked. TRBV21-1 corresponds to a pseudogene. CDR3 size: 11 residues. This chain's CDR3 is CASGAGWAQYF. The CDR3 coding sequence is TGTGCCAGCGGGGCAGGGTGGGCCCAGTACTTC.

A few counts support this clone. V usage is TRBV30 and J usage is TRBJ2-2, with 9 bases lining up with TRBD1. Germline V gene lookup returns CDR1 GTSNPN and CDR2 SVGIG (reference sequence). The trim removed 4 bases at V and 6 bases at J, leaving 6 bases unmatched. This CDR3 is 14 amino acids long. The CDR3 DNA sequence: TGTGCCTGGAACGGGGACAGGGTGTCCGGGGAGCTGTTTTTT. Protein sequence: CAWNGDRVSGELFF.

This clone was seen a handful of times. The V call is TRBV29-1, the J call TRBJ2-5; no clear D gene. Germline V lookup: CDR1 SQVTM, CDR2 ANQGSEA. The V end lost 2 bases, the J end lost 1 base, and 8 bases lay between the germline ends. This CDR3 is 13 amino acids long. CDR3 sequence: CSVELHLQETQYF. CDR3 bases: TGCAGCGTTGAATTACACCTCCAAGAGACCCAGTACTTC. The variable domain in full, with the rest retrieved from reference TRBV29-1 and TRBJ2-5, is SAVISQKPSRDICQRGTSLTIQCQVDSQVTMMFWYRQQPGQSLTLIATANQGSEATYESGFVIDKFPISRPNLTFSTLTVSNMSPEDSSIYLCSVELHLQETQYFGPGTRLLVL.